This T cell receptor beta chain was identified in a study of blood T cell repertoires in COVID-19. Turning to the study itself: The United States, Italy and Spain supplied acute and convalescent COVID-19 samples. The analysed material was cDNA or gDNA that came from T cells, B-cell-depleted T cells, or PBMCs.

Per the study methods: Amplification of reference gene primers was used by the study to estimate nucleated cell counts. Assay used: immunoSEQ multiplex PCR; TCRdb lists only in-frame clones, some missing. Clone size and the V and J calls come from that table; the DNA yielded D and trimming. The table lists around 110,000 clones, about three quarters of them singletons, with 4% to 4.5% in the top ten. This CDR3 spans 14 amino acids. With V trimmed by 2 bases and J by 7 bases, 2 bases remained unmatched. Germline V gene sequence: CDR1 SGHVS, CDR2 FQNEAQ. The sequence was obtained from a man aged 65-85 years with acute or convalescent COVID-19. Sample: peripheral blood. The gene calls are TRBV7-8 and TRBJ2-4; 10 positions match TRBD2. CDR3 nucleotides: TGTGCCAGCAGCTTAAGCGGGGGGGTCAACATTCAGTACTTC. Amino acid sequence: CASSLSGGVNIQYF.